The 27 T cell receptor beta chains reported below all come from one sample, sequenced in a study of shared clonotypes between healthy human individuals. Here immunoSEQ multiplex PCR was the method, and the copy in TCRdb shows in-frame clones only, minus some. The data contain 850,000 to 1,200,000 clones, 70% to 80% of them seen just once; the ten biggest clones take up nearly 1.5%. Sequencing used memory CD4+ T cells sorted from blood. Subset reported: CD45RA-negative fraction. Every receptor here comes from a man between 18 and 29 years old in good health.

The chain recombines TRBV5-1 with TRBJ1-1, with 8 bases that match TRBD1. The germline V gene has CDR1 SGHRS and CDR2 YFSETQ. The CDR3 has 14 residues. V was clipped by 2 bases and J by 5 bases; unmatched bases: 5. CDR3 loop: CASSFRGDRTEAFF. In nucleotides, the CDR3 is TGCGCCAGCAGCTTCCGGGGGGACAGGACTGAAGCTTTCTTT.

The chain joins TRBV6-1 to TRBJ2-7; maybe TRBD2 (5 bases). Trimming cost V 2 bases and J 4 bases, with 15 bases left between them. CDR3 length equals 15 residues. Germline V gene sequence: CDR1 MNHNS, CDR2 SASEGT. Here the CDR3 reads CASSEILVGGYEQYF. Written as DNA, the CDR3 is TGTGCCAGCAGTGAAATTCTGGTGGGCGGGTACGAGCAGTACTTC.

The V and J genes are TRBV28 and TRBJ2-3, with 7 positions matching TRBD1. The CDR3 is 16 residues long. The V gene's germline CDR1 is MDHEN and CDR2 SYDVKM. With 1 base clipped from V and 1 base from J, the junction kept 5 bases outside the gene matches. The CDR3 here is CASSLSTGAGTDTQYF. For the CDR3, the DNA is TGTGCCAGCAGTTTATCCACAGGGGCTGGCACAGATACGCAGTATTTT. The full variable domain, completed using reference TRBV28 and TRBJ2-3, is DVKVTQSSRYLVKRTGEKVFLECVQDMDHENMFWYRQDPGLGLRLIYFSYDVKMKEKGDIPEGYSVSREKKERFSLILESASTNQTSMYLCASSLSTGAGTDTQYFGPGTRLTVL.

This clone occurred once. This chain joins TRBV29-1 and TRBJ2-1, with TRBD1 matching over 8 bases. The CDR3 totals 16 residues. Germline loops: CDR1 SQVTM, CDR2 ANQGSEA. The V segment lost 0 bases and the J segment 6 bases; nucleotides outside the gene matches: 10. Here the CDR3 reads CSVEDLTGALGNEQFF. CDR3 nucleotide sequence: TGCAGCGTTGAAGATTTGACAGGGGCCCTGGGCAATGAGCAGTTCTTC.

This clone was observed many times. The CDR3 coding sequence is TGTGCCAGCAGTGATATCTCCCAGCGGGGGGACACCGGGGAGCTGTTTTTT. Translating it yields CASSDISQRGDTGELFF. The V call is TRBV2, the J call TRBJ2-2; 9 bases fit TRBD2. CDR1 and CDR2 from the germline V gene are SNHLY and FYNNEI. V was clipped by 3 bases and J by 3 bases; unmatched bases: 8. CDR3 length: 17 residues.

Concerning this clone itself: Other DNA sequences of this sample code for an identical CDR3. The gene calls are TRBV18 and TRBJ2-1; TRBD2 matches at 11 bases. This CDR3 is 15 amino acids long. J was trimmed by 3 bases and V by 3 bases; bases with no gene match: 1. The V gene's germline CDR1 is KGHSH and CDR2 LQKENI. CDR3 loop: CASSPGTSGYNEQFF. The CDR3 DNA sequence: TGTGCCAGCTCACCCGGGACTAGCGGCTACAATGAGCAGTTCTTC. Filled out from reference TRBV18 and TRBJ2-1, the complete variable domain reads NAGVMQNPRHLVRRRGQEARLRCSPMKGHSHVYWYRQLPEEGLKFMVYLQKENIIDESGMPKERFSAEFPKEGPSILRIQQVVRGDSAAYFCASSPGTSGYNEQFFGPGTRLTVL.

This chain links TRBV2 with TRBJ2-1; 9 nucleotides match TRBD1. Germline V gene data show CDR1 as SNHLY and CDR2 as FYNNEI. The CDR3 has 14 amino acids. The trim removed 6 bases at V and 10 bases at J, leaving 10 bases unmatched. The CDR3 sequence: CASRRQGVRGEQFF. The DNA of the CDR3 is TGTGCCAGCAGGCGACAGGGGGTCCGAGGAGAGCAGTTCTTC.

The genes are TRBV5-1 and TRBJ1-4; 8 nucleotides match TRBD1. V shed 3 bases and J 4 bases; nucleotides not matched to a gene: 8. The CDR3 loop spans 16 amino acids. Germline assignment: CDR1 SGHRS and CDR2 YFSETQ. The CDR3 reads CASSSLPDRVNEKLFF. CDR3 bases: TGCGCCAGCAGCTCCCTTCCGGACAGGGTTAATGAAAAACTGTTTTTT.

V and J are TRBV18 and TRBJ1-1, with D tentatively TRBD1 (6 bases). Germline loops: CDR1 KGHSH, CDR2 LQKENI. V lost 3 bases and J lost 7, with 18 bases in between. The CDR3 has 15 amino acids. The CDR3 is CASSPQGGRAFEAFF. As DNA, the CDR3 is TGTGCCAGCTCACCCCAAGGGGGGCGCGCATTTGAAGCTTTCTTT.

The J gene is TRBJ1-6, the V gene TRBV5-1; D possibly corresponds to TRBD1 (5 bases). Trimming left V 7 bases short and J 4 bases short, with 18 bases between. CDR3 length: 16 amino acids. Germline V gene data show CDR1 as SGHRS and CDR2 as YFSETQ. CDR3 sequence (DNA): TGCGCCAGCTCGGAAGGCGGGACGGGGTATAATTCACCCCTCCACTTT. It translates to CASSEGGTGYNSPLHF.

V is TRBV25-1 and J is TRBJ1-1, with no clear D. CDR1 is MGHDK and CDR2 is SYGVNS in the germline V gene. Trimming cost V 8 bases and J 5 bases, with 15 bases left between them. CDR3 length: 13 residues. The CDR3 loop reads CASGALRGTEAFF. The CDR3 DNA reads as TGTGCCAGCGGAGCTCTACGTGGGACTGAAGCTTTCTTT.

This clone is a singleton in its sample. This chain joins TRBV6-1 and TRBJ2-4, with D possibly TRBD2 on 5 matching bases. V gave up 0 bases and J gave up 3 bases, with 9 bases separating them. From germline, CDR1 is MNHNS and CDR2 SASEGT. The CDR3 length is 15 residues. CDR3: CASSEAHGDKNIQYF. The CDR3 DNA sequence: TGTGCCAGCAGTGAAGCGCACGGGGACAAAAACATTCAGTACTTC.

The chain recombines TRBV7-2 with TRBJ2-7, with a tentative D call TRBD2 (5 bases). Germline values: CDR1 SGHTA, CDR2 FQGNSA. The CDR3 has 13 amino acids. V dropped 6 bases and J dropped 10 bases, with 19 bases sitting between them. The CDR3 sequence: CASSRRVPGEQYF. The CDR3 DNA sequence: TGTGCCAGCAGTCGGAGAGTCCCCGGGGAACAGTACTTC. The full variable domain, in which reference TRBV7-2 and TRBJ2-7 provide the parts outside the CDR3, is GAGVSQSPSNKVTEKGKDVELRCDPISGHTALYWYRQSLGQGLEFLIYFQGNSAPDKSGLPSDRFSAERTGGSVSTLTIQRTQQEDSAVYLCASSRRVPGEQYFGPGTRLTVT.

V usage is TRBV6-5 and J usage is TRBJ1-2; D not certain. The V end lost 4 bases, the J end lost 7 bases, and 10 bases lay between the germline ends. The germline V gene encodes CDR1 MNHEY and CDR2 SVGAGI. The CDR3 runs 12 residues. CDR3 residues: CASSSGPLGYTF. The CDR3 DNA follows: TGTGCCAGCAGTTCCGGACCTCTTGGCTACACCTTC.

CDR3 sequence (DNA): TGTGCCAGCAGCGCGGACCCTGTAGGATACGAGCAGTACTTC. This gives the protein CASSADPVGYEQYF. The chain couples TRBV9 to TRBJ2-7; D is unclear. The CDR3 totals 14 residues. Deletions cut 3 bases from V and 4 bases from J, with 14 bases between. Germline lookup yields CDR1 SGDLS and CDR2 YYNGEE.

This chain joins TRBV19 and TRBJ2-7; 8 bases line up with TRBD2. CDR1 is LNHDA, CDR2 SQIVND, per germline (reference sequence). V lost 5 bases and J lost 6; bases outside the gene matches: 12. This CDR3 is 15 amino acids long. The CDR3 DNA follows: TGTGCCAGTAGTCCCCCCCGGACTAGCTGGGGCGAGCAGTACTTC. It codes for CASSPPRTSWGEQYF.

Concerning this clone: This may be a read error, as it is one base from a much larger clone. This chain connects TRBV11-1 to TRBJ2-5; no clear D. The CDR3 sequence is 12 residues long. CDR1 and CDR2 (germline): SGHAT, FQDESV (reference sequence). Trimming left V 2 bases short and J 5 bases short, with 6 bases between. The CDR3 DNA is TGTGCCAGCAGCTTAATCAGGGAGACCCAGTACTTC. This gives the protein CASSLIRETQYF.

The V call is TRBV7-9, the J call TRBJ1-2; the D gene is possibly TRBD1 (5 bases). The CDR3 spans 13 residues. Between the trimmed V and J ends, which lost 5 bases and 5 bases, there was a span of 12 bases. CDR1 is SEHNR, CDR2 FQNEAQ, per germline (reference sequence). CDR3 residues: CASSPGGGYGYTF. The CDR3 region has the DNA TGTGCCAGCAGCCCCGGTGGGGGGTATGGCTACACCTTC.

The J gene is TRBJ1-2, the V gene TRBV7-2, with unresolved D. CDR3 size: 14 residues. Trimming took off 1 base at V and 4 bases at J, with 10 bases between the two ends. In germline, CDR1 is SGHTA, CDR2 FQGNSA. This CDR3 is CASSLDRVGYGYTF. As DNA, the CDR3 is TGTGCCAGCAGCTTAGACCGGGTTGGCTATGGCTACACCTTC.

The chain joins TRBV9 to TRBJ1-1; 7 positions agree with TRBD1. The germline V gene has CDR1 SGDLS and CDR2 YYNGEE. The CDR3 is 14 residues long. This CDR3 is CNSRTQGENTEAFF. The CDR3 DNA sequence: TGTAACTCTAGGACGCAGGGGGAGAACACTGAAGCTTTCTTT.

The chain combines TRBV5-5 with TRBJ2-2, with D possibly matching TRBD2 (5 bases). The V gene lost 0 bases and the J gene lost 0 bases, with 9 bases spanning the gap. CDR3 length: 16 amino acids. CDR1 and CDR2 from the germline V gene are SGHKS and YYEKEE (reference sequence). The CDR3 spells CASSLAGDPNTGELFF. The DNA for the CDR3 is TGTGCCAGCAGCTTGGCCGGGGATCCGAACACCGGGGAGCTGTTTTTT.

This clone was observed a single time. The chain links TRBV7-6 to TRBJ2-7, with unresolved D. The CDR3 is 15 amino acids. Looked up from germline, CDR1 is SGHVS and CDR2 is FNYEAQ. V was shortened by 2 bases and J by 0 bases, with 11 bases between the two germline ends. CDR3 sequence (DNA): TGTGCCAGCAGCTTAAGGGCAGCGTCCTCCTACGAGCAGTACTTC. It codes for CASSLRAASSYEQYF. Complete variable domain (other parts from reference TRBV7-6 and TRBJ2-7): GAGVSQSPRYKVTKRGQDVALRCDPISGHVSLYWYRQALGQGPEFLTYFNYEAQQDKSGLPNDRFSAERPEGSISTLTIQRTEQRDSAMYRCASSLRAASSYEQYFGPGTRLTVT.

V is TRBV12-5 and J is TRBJ1-2; maybe TRBD1 (5 bases). The CDR3 contains 13 residues. Germline CDR1 and CDR2: LGHNT and FRNRAP. CDR3 amino acids: CASSFAGDYGYTF. The CDR3, as DNA: TGTGCGTCCTCCTTCGCGGGGGACTATGGCTACACCTTC.

This clone showed up many times. This sample includes further DNA sequences coding for the same CDR3. The J gene is TRBJ1-6, the V gene TRBV30; maybe TRBD1 (5 bases). This CDR3 is 14 amino acids long. The germline V gene encodes CDR1 GTSNPN and CDR2 SVGIG (reference sequence). V was trimmed by 0 bases and J by 6 bases, leaving 9 bases between them. The CDR3 protein is CAWSVGQVNSPLHF. As DNA, the CDR3 is TGTGCCTGGAGTGTGGGGCAGGTTAATTCACCCCTCCACTTT.

The chain employs TRBV5-1 and TRBJ2-1; TRBD2 matches 10 bases. The V segment lost 2 bases and the J segment 8 bases; nucleotides outside the gene matches: 10. Germline loops: CDR1 SGHRS, CDR2 YFSETQ. The CDR3 loop spans 16 amino acids. DNA for the CDR3: TGCGCCAGCAGCTTAGGTAGCGGGGGGACGCAGGATGAGCAGTTCTTC. Encoded protein: CASSLGSGGTQDEQFF.

This clone was counted a single time. This chain uses TRBV5-4 with TRBJ2-1; 7 bases match TRBD2. The CDR3 spans 14 residues. Unmatched junction bases numbered 5, after V lost 1 base and J lost 7 bases. Germline CDR1 reads SGHNT; CDR2 reads YYREEE (reference sequence). Here the CDR3 DNA reads TGTGCCAGCAGCTTGCAGGGACTACCAAATGAGCAGTTCTTC. This encodes CASSLQGLPNEQFF.

The J gene is TRBJ2-2, the V gene TRBV6-1; no reliable D call. The V end was cut by 6 bases, the J end by 8 bases, with 7 bases between. Germline loops: CDR1 MNHNS, CDR2 SASEGT. The CDR3 loop spans 11 amino acids. The CDR3 spells CASRTTGELFF. CDR3 nucleotide sequence: TGTGCCAGCAGAACGACAGGGGAGCTGTTTTTT.